This T cell receptor beta chain was recorded in a study of CD8+CD57+ T cells in acquired aplastic anemia. As for the study in general: Average DNA yield from sorted CD4+ and CD8+ cells was approximately 3.2 ug. In CD4+ cells, healthy donors produced an average of roughly 11 million reads.

The TCR beta profiling, which covered VDJ combination and CDR3 sequence, was carried out using genomic DNA as the template. TCRdb re-called the reads through MiXCR, storing one row per CDR3 protein. The top ten clones hold approximately 2.9% of a sample with 180,000 or so distinct CDR3 sequences, 46% of them seen once. A word on this clonotype: Its target is unknown.

This CDR3 region has 13 residues. V shed 1 base and J shed 9 bases, with 7 bases lying between them. Germline lookup yields CDR1 LGHDT and CDR2 YNNKEL (reference sequence). Regarding the study as a whole: Common to patients and controls were around 30 CD8+ CDR3 sequences.

The rearrangement links TRBV3-1 to TRBJ1-6; unclear D gene. This TCR came from a human donor in good health. Input material: sorted CD4+, CD8+, or CD8+CD57+ T cells (not recorded which) from PBMCs. The CDR3 loop is CASSQASGSPLHF. The CDR3, as DNA: TGTGCCAGCAGCCAAGCTAGCGGTTCACCCCTCCACTTT.